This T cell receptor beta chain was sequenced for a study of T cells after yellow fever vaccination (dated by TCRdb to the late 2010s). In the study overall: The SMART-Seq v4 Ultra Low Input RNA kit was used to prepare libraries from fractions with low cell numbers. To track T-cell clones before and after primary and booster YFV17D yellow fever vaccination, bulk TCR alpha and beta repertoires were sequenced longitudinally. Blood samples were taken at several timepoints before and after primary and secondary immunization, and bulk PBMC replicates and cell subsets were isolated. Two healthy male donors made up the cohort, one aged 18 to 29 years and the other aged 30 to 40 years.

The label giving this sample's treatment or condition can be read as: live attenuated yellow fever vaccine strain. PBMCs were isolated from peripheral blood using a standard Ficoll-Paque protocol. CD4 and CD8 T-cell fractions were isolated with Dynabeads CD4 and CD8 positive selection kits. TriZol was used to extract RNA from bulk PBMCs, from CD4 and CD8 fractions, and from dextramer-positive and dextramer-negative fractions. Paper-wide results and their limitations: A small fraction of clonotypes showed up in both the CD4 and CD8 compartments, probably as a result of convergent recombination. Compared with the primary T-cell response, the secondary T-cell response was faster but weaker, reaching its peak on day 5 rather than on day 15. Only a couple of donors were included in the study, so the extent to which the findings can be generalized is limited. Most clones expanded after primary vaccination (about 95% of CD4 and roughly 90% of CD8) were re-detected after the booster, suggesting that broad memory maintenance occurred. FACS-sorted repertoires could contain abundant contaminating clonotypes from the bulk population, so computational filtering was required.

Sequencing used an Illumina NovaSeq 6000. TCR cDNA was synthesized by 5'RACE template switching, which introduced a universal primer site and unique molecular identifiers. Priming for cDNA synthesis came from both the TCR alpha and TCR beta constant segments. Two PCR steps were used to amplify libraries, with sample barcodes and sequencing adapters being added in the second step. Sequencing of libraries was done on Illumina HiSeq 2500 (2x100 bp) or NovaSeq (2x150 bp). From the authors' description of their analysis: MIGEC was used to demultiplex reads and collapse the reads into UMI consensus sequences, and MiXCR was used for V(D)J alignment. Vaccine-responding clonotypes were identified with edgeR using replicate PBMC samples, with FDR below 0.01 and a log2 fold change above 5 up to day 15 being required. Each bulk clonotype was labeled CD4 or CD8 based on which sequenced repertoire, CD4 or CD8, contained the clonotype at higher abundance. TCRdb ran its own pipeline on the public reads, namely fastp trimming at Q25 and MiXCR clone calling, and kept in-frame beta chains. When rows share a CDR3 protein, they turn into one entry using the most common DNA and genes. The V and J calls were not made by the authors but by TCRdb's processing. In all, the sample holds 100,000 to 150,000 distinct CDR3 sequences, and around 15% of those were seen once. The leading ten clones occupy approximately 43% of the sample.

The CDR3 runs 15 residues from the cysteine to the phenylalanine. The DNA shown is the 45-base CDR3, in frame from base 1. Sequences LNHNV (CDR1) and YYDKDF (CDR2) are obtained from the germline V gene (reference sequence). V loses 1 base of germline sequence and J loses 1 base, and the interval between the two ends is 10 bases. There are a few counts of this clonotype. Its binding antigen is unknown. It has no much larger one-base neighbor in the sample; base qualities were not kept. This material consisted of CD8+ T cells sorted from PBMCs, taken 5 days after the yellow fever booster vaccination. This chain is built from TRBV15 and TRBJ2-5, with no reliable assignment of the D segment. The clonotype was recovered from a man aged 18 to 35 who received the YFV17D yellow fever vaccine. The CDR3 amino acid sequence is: CATSRVPASQETQYF. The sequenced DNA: TGTGCCACCAGCAGAGTCCCTGCCAGCCAAGAGACCCAGTACTTC. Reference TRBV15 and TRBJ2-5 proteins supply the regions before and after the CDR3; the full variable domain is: DAMVIQNPRYQVTQFGKPVTLSCSQTLNHNVMYWYQQKSSQAPKLLFHYYDKDFNNEADTPDNFQSRRPNTSFCFLDIRSPGLGDTAMYLCATSRVPASQETQYFGPGTRLLVL.